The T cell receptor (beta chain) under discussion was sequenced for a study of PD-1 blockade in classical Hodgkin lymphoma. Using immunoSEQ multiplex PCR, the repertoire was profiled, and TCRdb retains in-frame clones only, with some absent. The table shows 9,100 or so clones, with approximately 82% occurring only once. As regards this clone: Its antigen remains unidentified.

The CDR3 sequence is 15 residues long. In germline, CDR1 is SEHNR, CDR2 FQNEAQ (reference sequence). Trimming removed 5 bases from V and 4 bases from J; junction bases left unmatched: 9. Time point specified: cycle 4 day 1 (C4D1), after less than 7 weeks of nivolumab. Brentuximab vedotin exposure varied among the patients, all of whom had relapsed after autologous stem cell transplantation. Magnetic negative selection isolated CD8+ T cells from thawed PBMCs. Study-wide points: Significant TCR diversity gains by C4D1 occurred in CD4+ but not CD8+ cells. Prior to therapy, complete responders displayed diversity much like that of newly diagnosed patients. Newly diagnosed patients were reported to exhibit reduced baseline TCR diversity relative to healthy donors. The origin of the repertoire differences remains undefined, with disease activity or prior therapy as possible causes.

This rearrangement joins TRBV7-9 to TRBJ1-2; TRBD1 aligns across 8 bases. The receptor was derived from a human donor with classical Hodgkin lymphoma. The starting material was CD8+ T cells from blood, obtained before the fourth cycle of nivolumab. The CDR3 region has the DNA TGTGCCAGCAGCCCCGGACAGGGAACGTCCTATGGCTACACCTTC. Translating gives CASSPGQGTSYGYTF.